The 6 T cell receptor beta chains presented below share a single source sample, sequenced in a study of CD8 T cells in ankylosing spondylitis. Each CDR3 protein is one row after TCRdb ran MiXCR on the 5' RACE reads. The data contain over 60,000 distinct CDR3 sequences, about 5.4% of them singletons. Sequenced input: blood, either unsorted or a sorted T cell fraction (not recorded which). These TCRs come from a male donor with ankylosing spondylitis or in good health (not recorded which).

This clonotype was recorded at least ten times. The chain is built from TRBV5-1 and TRBJ2-5; maybe TRBD2 (6 bases). With 4 bases removed from V and 4 bases from J, the gap between germline ends came to 17 bases. This CDR3 is 15 amino acids long. Germline V gene sequence: CDR1 SGHRS, CDR2 YFSETQ. The CDR3 is CASSLNPRGTETQYF. CDR3 DNA: TGCGCCAGCAGCCTCAACCCTCGGGGGACAGAGACCCAGTACTTC.

This clonotype was seen at least ten times. The chain links TRBV9 to TRBJ2-1, with 9 bases identical to TRBD2. The CDR3 loop spans 16 amino acids. V was pared by 3 bases and J by 5 bases, with 9 bases of the junction left unmatched. Germline CDR1 SGDLS, CDR2 YYNGEE. In DNA, the CDR3 is TGTGCCAGCAGCGCCTGGGCGGGGGGGTTTAACAATGAGCAGTTCTTC. Translating gives CASSAWAGGFNNEQFF.

This clonotype was counted many times. The chain recombines TRBV2 with TRBJ2-2; no definite D call. CDR3 length: 17 amino acids. V lost 5 bases and J lost 2, with 18 bases in between. The V gene's germline CDR1 is SNHLY and CDR2 FYNNEI. The CDR3 sequence: CASSTGPGTINTGELFF. CDR3 in DNA: TGTGCCAGCAGTACCGGGCCAGGAACAATAAACACCGGGGAGCTGTTTTTT.

In this sample, this clonotype turned up many times. The chain employs TRBV25-1 and TRBJ2-1; 10 nucleotides align to TRBD2. Trimming cost V 7 bases and J 5 bases; bases outside gene matches: 2. The CDR3 consists of 13 residues. The germline gives CDR1 MGHDK, CDR2 SYGVNS. The CDR3 DNA reads as TGTGCCAGCACGCTAGCGGGGGACAATGAGCAGTTCTTC. This codes for CASTLAGDNEQFF.

This clonotype has ten or more counts. The CDR3 region is CASSMDSFSYEQYF. CDR3 bases: TGCGCCAGCAGCATGGACAGTTTTTCCTACGAGCAGTACTTC. J is TRBJ2-7 and V is TRBV5-1, with D possibly TRBD1 on 6 matching bases. Germline V gives CDR1 SGHRS, CDR2 YFSETQ. Trimming stripped 4 bases from V and 1 base from J, with 12 bases between. CDR3 length equals 14 residues. The complete variable domain, with remaining parts taken from reference TRBV5-1 and TRBJ2-7, reads KAGVTQTPRYLIKTRGQQVTLSCSPISGHRSVSWYQQTPGQGLQFLFEYFSETQRNKGNFPGRFSGRQFSNSRSEMNVSTLELGDSALYLCASSMDSFSYEQYFGPGTRLTVT.

This clonotype has a count of ten or more. V usage is TRBV3-1 and J usage is TRBJ1-1; unclear D gene. The germline CDR1 and CDR2 sequences are LGHDT and YNNKEL (reference sequence). The CDR3 is made up of 14 amino acids. V lost 5 bases and J 0 bases, leaving 10 bases between the germline ends. The CDR3 DNA is TGTGCCAGCAGCGGGCTAGGGATGAACACTGAAGCTTTCTTT. This encodes CASSGLGMNTEAFF.